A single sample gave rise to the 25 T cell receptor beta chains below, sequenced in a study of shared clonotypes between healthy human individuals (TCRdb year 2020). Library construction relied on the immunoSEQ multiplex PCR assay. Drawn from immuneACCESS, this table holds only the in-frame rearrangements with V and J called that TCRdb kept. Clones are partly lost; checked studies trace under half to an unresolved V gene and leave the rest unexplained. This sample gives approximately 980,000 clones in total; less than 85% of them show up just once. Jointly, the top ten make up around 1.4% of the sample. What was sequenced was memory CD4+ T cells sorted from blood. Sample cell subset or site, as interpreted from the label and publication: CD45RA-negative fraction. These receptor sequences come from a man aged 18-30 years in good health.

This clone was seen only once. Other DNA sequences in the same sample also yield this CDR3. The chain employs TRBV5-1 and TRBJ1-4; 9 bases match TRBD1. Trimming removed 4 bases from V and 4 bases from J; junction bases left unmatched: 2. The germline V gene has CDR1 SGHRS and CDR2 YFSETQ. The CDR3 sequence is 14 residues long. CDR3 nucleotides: TGCGCCAGCAGCGGGGGACAGGGTAATGAAAAACTGTTTTTT. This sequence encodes CASSGGQGNEKLFF.

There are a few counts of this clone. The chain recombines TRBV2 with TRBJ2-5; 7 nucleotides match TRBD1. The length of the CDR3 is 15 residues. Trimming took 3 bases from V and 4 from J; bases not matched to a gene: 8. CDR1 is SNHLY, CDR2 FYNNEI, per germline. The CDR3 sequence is CASSEGKGATETQYF. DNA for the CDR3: TGTGCCAGCAGTGAGGGGAAGGGGGCAACAGAGACCCAGTACTTC.

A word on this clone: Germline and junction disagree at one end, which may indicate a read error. The CDR3 region is CASSPINTDTQCF. The DNA for the CDR3 is TGCGCCAGCAGCCCCATAAACACAGATACGCAGTGTTTT. The chain has TRBV5-1 and TRBJ2-3; unclear D gene. Germline V CDR1 and CDR2: SGHRS, YFSETQ. This CDR3 region has 13 residues.

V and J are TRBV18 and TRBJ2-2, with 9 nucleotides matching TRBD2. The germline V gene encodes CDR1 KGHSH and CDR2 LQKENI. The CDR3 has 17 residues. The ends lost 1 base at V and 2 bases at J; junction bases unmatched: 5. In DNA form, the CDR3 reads TGTGCCAGCTCACCACGGACTAGCGAAGTTAACACCGGGGAGCTGTTTTTT. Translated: CASSPRTSEVNTGELFF.

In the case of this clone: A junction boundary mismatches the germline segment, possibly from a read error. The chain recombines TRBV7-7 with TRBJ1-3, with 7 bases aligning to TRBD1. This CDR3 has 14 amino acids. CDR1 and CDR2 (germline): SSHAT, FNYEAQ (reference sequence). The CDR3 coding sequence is TGTGCTAGCAGCCAGGGGACAGACGGAAACACCATATATTTT. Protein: CASSQGTDGNTIYF.

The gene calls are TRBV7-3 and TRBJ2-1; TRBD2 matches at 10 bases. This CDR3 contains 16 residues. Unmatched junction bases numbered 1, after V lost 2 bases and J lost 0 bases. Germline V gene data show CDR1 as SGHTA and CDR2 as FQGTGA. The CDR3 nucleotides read TGTGCCAGCAGCTTACTAGCGGGGGACTCCTACAATGAGCAGTTCTTC. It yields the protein CASSLLAGDSYNEQFF.

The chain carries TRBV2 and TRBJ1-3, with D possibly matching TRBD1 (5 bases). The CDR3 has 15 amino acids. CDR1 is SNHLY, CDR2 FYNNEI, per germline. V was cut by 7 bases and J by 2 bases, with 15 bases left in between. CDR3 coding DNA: TGTGCCAGCACCTTATCGAGGGGCGCTGGAAACACCATATATTTT. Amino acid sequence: CASTLSRGAGNTIYF.

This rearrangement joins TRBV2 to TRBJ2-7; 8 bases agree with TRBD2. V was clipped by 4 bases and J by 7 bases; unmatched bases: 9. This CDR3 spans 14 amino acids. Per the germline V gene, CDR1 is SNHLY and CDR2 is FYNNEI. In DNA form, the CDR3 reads TGTGCCAGCAGTGCCGACAGCGGGGGAGGAGAGCAGTACTTC. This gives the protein CASSADSGGGEQYF.

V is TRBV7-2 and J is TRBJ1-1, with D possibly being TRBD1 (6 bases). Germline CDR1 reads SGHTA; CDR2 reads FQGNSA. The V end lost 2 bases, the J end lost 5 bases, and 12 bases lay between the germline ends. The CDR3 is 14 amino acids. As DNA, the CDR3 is TGTGCCAGCAGCTTAAGGGGGGCTCAGACTGAAGCTTTCTTT. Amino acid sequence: CASSLRGAQTEAFF.

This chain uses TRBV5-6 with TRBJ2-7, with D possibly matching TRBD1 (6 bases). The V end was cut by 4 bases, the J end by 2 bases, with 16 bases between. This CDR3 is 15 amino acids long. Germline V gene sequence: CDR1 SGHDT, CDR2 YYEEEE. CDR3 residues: CASSETGWETYEQYF. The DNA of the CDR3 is TGTGCCAGCAGCGAAACAGGGTGGGAGACCTACGAGCAGTACTTC.

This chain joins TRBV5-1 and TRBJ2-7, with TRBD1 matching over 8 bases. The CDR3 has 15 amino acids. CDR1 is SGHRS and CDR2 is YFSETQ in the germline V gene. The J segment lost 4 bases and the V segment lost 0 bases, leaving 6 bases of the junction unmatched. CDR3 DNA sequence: TGCGCCAGCAGCTTGGGGACAGGGAGCCCGTACGAGCAGTACTTC. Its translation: CASSLGTGSPYEQYF.

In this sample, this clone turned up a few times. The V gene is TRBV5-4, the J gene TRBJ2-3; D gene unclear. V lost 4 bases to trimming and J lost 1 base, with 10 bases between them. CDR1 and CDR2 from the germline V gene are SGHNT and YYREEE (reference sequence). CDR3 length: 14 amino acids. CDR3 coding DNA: TGTGCCAGCAGCCCGCCTCTCGGCACAGATACGCAGTATTTT. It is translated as CASSPPLGTDTQYF.

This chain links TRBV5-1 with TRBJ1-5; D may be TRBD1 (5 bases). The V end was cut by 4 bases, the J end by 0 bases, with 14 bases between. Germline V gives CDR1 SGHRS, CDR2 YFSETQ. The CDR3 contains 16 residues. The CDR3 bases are TGCGCCAGCAGCCCAGCCGGGGCCTATAGCAATCAGCCCCAGCATTTT. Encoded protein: CASSPAGAYSNQPQHF.

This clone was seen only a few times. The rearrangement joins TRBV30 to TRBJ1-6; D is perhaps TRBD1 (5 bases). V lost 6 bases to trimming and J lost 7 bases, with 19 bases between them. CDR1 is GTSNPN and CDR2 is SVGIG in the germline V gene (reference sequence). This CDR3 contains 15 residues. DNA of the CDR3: TGTGCCTGTACCGGGGGGTACCCTCTCAATTCACCCCTCCACTTT. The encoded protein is CACTGGYPLNSPLHF.

The CDR3 DNA is TGCGCCAGCAGCTTGGGGCGGACAGGGGGCAACGAGCAGTACTTC. It specifies CASSLGRTGGNEQYF. The rearrangement links TRBV5-1 to TRBJ2-7; 11 bases map to TRBD1. Germline loops: CDR1 SGHRS, CDR2 YFSETQ. The CDR3 is 15 amino acids. V lost 0 bases to trimming and J lost 5 bases; unmatched junction nucleotides: 4.

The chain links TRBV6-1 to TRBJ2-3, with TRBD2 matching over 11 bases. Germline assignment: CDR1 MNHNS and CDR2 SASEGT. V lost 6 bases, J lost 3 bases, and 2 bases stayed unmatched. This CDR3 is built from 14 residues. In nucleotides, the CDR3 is TGTGCCAGCAGGGTAGCGGGGGGGACAGATACGCAGTATTTT. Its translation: CASRVAGGTDTQYF.

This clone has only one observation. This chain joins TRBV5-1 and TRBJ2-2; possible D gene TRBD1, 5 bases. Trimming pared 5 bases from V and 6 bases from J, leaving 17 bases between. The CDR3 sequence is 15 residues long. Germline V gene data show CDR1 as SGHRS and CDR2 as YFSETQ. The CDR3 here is CASSSKDKAPGELFF. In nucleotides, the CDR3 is TGCGCCAGCAGTTCCAAGGACAAAGCTCCCGGGGAGCTGTTTTTT.

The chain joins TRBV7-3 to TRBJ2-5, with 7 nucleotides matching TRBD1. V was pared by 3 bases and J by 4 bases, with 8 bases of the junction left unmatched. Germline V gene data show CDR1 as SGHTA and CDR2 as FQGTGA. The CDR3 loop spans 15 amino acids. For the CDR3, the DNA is TGTGCCAGCAGCTTCGGGGACAGAAGAGGAGAGACCCAGTACTTC. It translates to CASSFGDRRGETQYF.

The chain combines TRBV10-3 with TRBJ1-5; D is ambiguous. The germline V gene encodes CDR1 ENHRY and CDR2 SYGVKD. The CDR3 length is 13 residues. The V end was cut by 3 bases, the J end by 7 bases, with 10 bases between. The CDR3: CAISDSNTQPQHF. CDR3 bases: TGTGCCATCAGTGACTCGAACACCCAGCCCCAGCATTTT.

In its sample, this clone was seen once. CDR3 sequence: CASSPGQGAGNTIYF. CDR3 DNA: TGCGCCAGCAGCCCGGGACAGGGGGCGGGAAACACCATATATTTT. This chain links TRBV5-1 with TRBJ1-3; TRBD1 matches at 12 bases. CDR1 is SGHRS, CDR2 YFSETQ, per germline. The CDR3 consists of 15 residues. V shed 4 bases, J shed 4 bases, and the junction held 3 bases outside the gene matches.

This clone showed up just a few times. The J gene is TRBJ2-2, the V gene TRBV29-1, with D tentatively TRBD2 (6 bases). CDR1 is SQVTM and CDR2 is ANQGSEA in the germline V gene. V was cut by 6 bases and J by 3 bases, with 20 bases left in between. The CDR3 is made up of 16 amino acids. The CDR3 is CSVGRRAGTYTGELFF. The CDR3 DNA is TGCAGCGTCGGCCGGAGGGCAGGAACTTACACCGGGGAGCTGTTTTTT.

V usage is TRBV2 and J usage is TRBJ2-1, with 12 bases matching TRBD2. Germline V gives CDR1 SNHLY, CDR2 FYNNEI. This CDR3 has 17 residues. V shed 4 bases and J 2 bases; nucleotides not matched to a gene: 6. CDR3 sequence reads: CASSASGGALTYNEQFF. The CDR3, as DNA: TGTGCCAGCAGTGCTAGCGGGGGGGCCCTAACCTACAATGAGCAGTTCTTC.

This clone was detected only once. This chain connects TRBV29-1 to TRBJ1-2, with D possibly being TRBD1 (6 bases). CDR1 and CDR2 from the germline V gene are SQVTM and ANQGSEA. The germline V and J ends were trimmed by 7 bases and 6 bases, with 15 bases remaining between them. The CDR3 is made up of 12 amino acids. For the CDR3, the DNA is TGCAGCGCGGGGTCAGGGGCGAATGGCTACACCTTC. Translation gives CSAGSGANGYTF.

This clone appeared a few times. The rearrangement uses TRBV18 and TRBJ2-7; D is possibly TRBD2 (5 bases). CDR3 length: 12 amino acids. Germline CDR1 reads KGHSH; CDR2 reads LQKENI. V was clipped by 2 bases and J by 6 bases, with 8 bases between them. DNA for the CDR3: TGTGCCAGCTCACCAACTAGGCGCGAGCAGTACTTC. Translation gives CASSPTRREQYF.

CDR3 coding DNA: TGCGCCAGCAGCCGCCCTGAGGCCACTGAAGCTTTCTTT. Translating it yields CASSRPEATEAFF. The V gene is TRBV4-1, the J gene TRBJ1-1; no definite D call. The germline V gene has CDR1 MGHRA and CDR2 YSYEKL. The CDR3 has 13 residues. The V gene lost 4 bases and the J gene lost 4 bases, with 10 bases spanning the gap.